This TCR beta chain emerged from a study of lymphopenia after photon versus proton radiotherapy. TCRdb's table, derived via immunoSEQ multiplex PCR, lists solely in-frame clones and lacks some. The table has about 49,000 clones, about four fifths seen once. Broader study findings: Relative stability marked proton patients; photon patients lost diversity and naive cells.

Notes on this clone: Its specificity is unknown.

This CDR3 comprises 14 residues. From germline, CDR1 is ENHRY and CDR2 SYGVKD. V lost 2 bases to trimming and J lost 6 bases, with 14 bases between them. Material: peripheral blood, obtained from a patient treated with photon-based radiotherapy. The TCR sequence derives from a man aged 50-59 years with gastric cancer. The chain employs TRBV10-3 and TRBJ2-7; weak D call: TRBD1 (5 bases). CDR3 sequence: CAISERQGGSEQYF. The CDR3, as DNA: TGTGCCATCAGTGAGCGGCAGGGCGGCAGCGAGCAGTACTTC.